Sequencing of this TCR beta chain was carried out in a study of shared clonotypes between healthy human individuals. Study context: Each donor had three CD4 naive, three CD4 memory, two CD8 naive and one CD8 memory plate.

Deletions cut 0 bases from V and 0 bases from J, with 15 bases between. CDR1 is LGHNA, CDR2 YSLEER, per germline. This CDR3 contains 18 residues. The data were produced by immunoSEQ multiplex PCR, yet TCRdb's version contains in-frame clones alone and is incomplete. The data contain around 2,000,000 clones, less than 95% of them singletons. Selected positively for CCR7 and CD45RO-negative, naive CD8 cells excluded terminally differentiated effector memory CD45RA+ cells. The receptor was derived from a man aged 18 to 29 in good health. The rearrangement links TRBV4-3 to TRBJ1-5; the D gene is possibly TRBD1 (6 bases). Sequencing used naive CD8+ T cells sorted from blood. The CDR3 DNA sequence: TGCGCCAGCAGCCAAGAACTGACAGGCGTTTATAGCAATCAGCCCCAGCATTTT. Translating it yields CASSQELTGVYSNQPQHF.